These 25 T cell receptor beta chains were all obtained from the same sample, sequenced in a study of cytomegalovirus exposure and HLA in healthy donors. A multiplex PCR was run with 60 Vbeta primers and 13 Jbeta primers. Assay used: immunoSEQ multiplex PCR; TCRdb lists only in-frame clones, some missing. In the table there are approximately 100,000 clones, around three quarters of which are singletons. The sequenced material came from PBMCs. These receptors were collected from a middle-aged man in good health and CMV-seronegative.

V is TRBV6-1 and J is TRBJ1-3; D remains ambiguous. V lost 4 bases and J lost 4, with 17 bases in between. This CDR3 has 16 residues. In germline, CDR1 is MNHNS, CDR2 SASEGT. DNA of the CDR3: TGTGCCAGCAGTGGATCGGGAGCCCCTGGGGGAAACACCATATATTTT. Protein product: CASSGSGAPGGNTIYF.

This chain joins TRBV27 and TRBJ2-4; D gene ambiguous. V lost 2 bases to trimming and J lost 6 bases, with 8 bases between them. This CDR3 has 13 amino acids. The V gene's germline CDR1 is MNHEY and CDR2 SMNVEV (reference sequence). The CDR3 region is CASSLGNRNIQYF. The DNA for the CDR3 is TGTGCCAGCAGTTTAGGCAACAGAAACATTCAGTACTTC.

The chain links TRBV2 to TRBJ2-7; TRBD1 matches 10 bases. Germline values: CDR1 SNHLY, CDR2 FYNNEI. V gave up 8 bases and J gave up 3 bases; unmatched junction bases: 4. CDR3 size: 13 residues. The CDR3 DNA reads TGTGCCAGCGACCGGGACAGGGGCTACGAGCAGTACTTC. As protein: CASDRDRGYEQYF.

This chain joins TRBV7-6 and TRBJ2-1; perhaps TRBD1 as D (5 bases). The ends were cut back, 2 bases at V and 9 bases at J, with 17 bases in the middle. The CDR3 loop spans 15 amino acids. Germline assignment: CDR1 SGHVS and CDR2 FNYEAQ. The CDR3 region is CASSLPQGGESEQFF. The CDR3, as DNA: TGTGCCAGCAGCTTACCCCAGGGTGGGGAAAGTGAGCAGTTCTTC.

This sequence joins TRBV7-2 and TRBJ1-2; tentative D call: TRBD1 (6 bases). The CDR3 totals 13 residues. The germline V gene encodes CDR1 SGHTA and CDR2 FQGNSA. Trimming removed 2 bases at V and 5 bases at J, with 9 bases between. The CDR3 loop reads CASSLLQGYGYTF. The CDR3, as DNA: TGTGCCAGCAGCTTATTACAGGGTTATGGCTACACCTTC.

This clone was detected a few times. The chain links TRBV5-6 to TRBJ2-3, with a possible D match to TRBD1 (6 bases). Per the germline V gene, CDR1 is SGHDT and CDR2 is YYEEEE. The CDR3 loop spans 16 amino acids. V was shortened by 0 bases and J by 0 bases, with 11 bases between the two germline ends. CDR3 nucleotides: TGTGCCAGCAGCTTGGGGGCAGGGGTAAGCACAGATACGCAGTATTTT. It specifies CASSLGAGVSTDTQYF. Full variable domain (missing parts from reference TRBV5-6 and TRBJ2-3): DAGVTQSPTHLIKTRGQQVTLRCSPKSGHDTVSWYQQALGQGPQFIFQYYEEEERQRGNFPDRFSGHQFPNYSSELNVNALLLGDSALYLCASSLGAGVSTDTQYFGPGTRLTVL.

This clone has just a few counts. The chain employs TRBV7-2 and TRBJ2-5; tentatively, D is TRBD2 (7 bases). Per germline, CDR1 SGHTA and CDR2 FQGNSA. The CDR3 has 14 amino acids. Trimming stripped 10 bases from V and 5 bases from J, with 20 bases between. The CDR3 reads CATARSGGGETQYF. The DNA for the CDR3 is TGTGCCACCGCACGCTCGGGGGGCGGGGAGACCCAGTACTTC.

This rearrangement joins TRBV6-1 to TRBJ2-3; 8 nucleotides align to TRBD2. CDR3 length: 14 residues. CDR1 and CDR2 from the germline V gene are MNHNS and SASEGT. V shed 6 bases and J 1 base; nucleotides not matched to a gene: 3. The CDR3 bases are TGTGCCAGCAGGCGGGAGGCGGGCACAGATACGCAGTATTTT. This gives the protein CASRREAGTDTQYF.

The genes are TRBV7-2 and TRBJ2-3, with 7 nucleotides matching TRBD2. Germline CDR1 SGHTA, CDR2 FQGNSA. Unmatched junction bases numbered 12, after V lost 5 bases and J lost 7 bases. This CDR3 region has 15 residues. The CDR3 coding sequence is TGTGCCAGCAGCCCCGCCCCCTCTAGCGGCAATACGCAGTATTTT. Translating it yields CASSPAPSSGNTQYF. The complete variable domain, with remaining parts taken from reference TRBV7-2 and TRBJ2-3, reads GAGVSQSPSNKVTEKGKDVELRCDPISGHTALYWYRQSLGQGLEFLIYFQGNSAPDKSGLPSDRFSAERTGGSVSTLTIQRTQQEDSAVYLCASSPAPSSGNTQYFGPGTRLTVL.

The table lists this clone with a count of one. The chain joins TRBV23-1 to TRBJ2-1, with 8 bases lining up with TRBD1. TRBV23-1 counts as an open reading frame of uncertain function. J lost 8 bases, V lost 2 bases, and 2 bases had no gene match. The CDR3 loop spans 13 amino acids. CDR3 protein: CASSQQGAYEQFF. The CDR3 DNA reads as TGCGCCAGCAGTCAACAGGGGGCCTATGAGCAGTTCTTC.

The chain carries TRBV5-1 and TRBJ1-6; D possibly corresponds to TRBD1 (6 bases). V was pared by 4 bases and J by 14 bases, with 16 bases between. Germline V lookup: CDR1 SGHRS, CDR2 YFSETQ. The CDR3 is made up of 13 amino acids. CDR3 DNA: TGCGCCAGCAGCCAGCTCCAGGGGCAGGCCCTCCACTTT. Protein product: CASSQLQGQALHF.

The rearrangement uses TRBV6-6 and TRBJ2-2, with D perhaps matching TRBD2 (5 bases). The V end was cut by 6 bases, the J end by 6 bases, with 14 bases between. CDR1 and CDR2 from the germline V gene are MNHNY and SVGAGI (reference sequence). CDR3 length equals 14 residues. The CDR3 protein is CASRPQKRAGELFF. CDR3 nucleotide sequence: TGTGCCAGCAGACCTCAAAAGAGGGCCGGGGAGCTGTTTTTT.

The chain couples TRBV4-2 to TRBJ2-3, with 11 positions matching TRBD2. The germline V gene encodes CDR1 LGHNA and CDR2 YNFKEQ. J gave up 1 base and V 5 bases, and 5 bases lay outside the gene matches. The CDR3 totals 16 residues. The CDR3 sequence is CASSVRTSGRTDTQYF. CDR3 DNA sequence: TGTGCCAGCAGCGTCCGGACTAGCGGGCGCACAGATACGCAGTATTTT.

The CDR3 region is CASSHVDQGEQFF. The CDR3 nucleotides read TGCGCCAGCAGCCACGTGGACCAGGGTGAGCAGTTCTTC. V is TRBV4-3 and J is TRBJ2-1; possibly TRBD1 for D (5 bases). Germline values: CDR1 LGHNA, CDR2 YSLEER. Trimming cost V 3 bases and J 9 bases, with 12 bases left between them. The CDR3 length is 13 residues.

The chain recombines TRBV27 with TRBJ2-1; 9 bases are shared with TRBD2. The germline gives CDR1 MNHEY, CDR2 SMNVEV (reference sequence). The CDR3 is 17 amino acids. The ends lost 2 bases at V and 0 bases at J; junction bases unmatched: 5. CDR3 sequence reads: CASSLRLAASSYNEQFF. The CDR3, as DNA: TGTGCCAGCAGTTTACGACTAGCGGCTAGCTCCTACAATGAGCAGTTCTTC.

The chain recombines TRBV7-9 with TRBJ2-5; the D gene is possibly TRBD2 (5 bases). Per germline, CDR1 SEHNR and CDR2 FQNEAQ (reference sequence). The V gene lost 0 bases and the J gene lost 5 bases, with 10 bases spanning the gap. The CDR3 is 14 amino acids. The CDR3 sequence is CASSLAGGLETQYF. CDR3 coding DNA: TGTGCCAGCAGCTTAGCCGGAGGCCTGGAGACCCAGTACTTC. The full variable domain, with the rest looked up from reference TRBV7-9 and TRBJ2-5, is DTGVSQNPRHKITKRGQNVTFRCDPISEHNRLYWYRQTLGQGPEFLTYFQNEAQLEKSRLLSDRFSAERPKGSFSTLEIQRTEQGDSAMYLCASSLAGGLETQYFGPGTRLLVL.

The chain recombines TRBV28 with TRBJ1-6, with a possible D match to TRBD1 (5 bases). Trimming took off 6 bases at V and 9 bases at J, with 18 bases between the two ends. The length of the CDR3 is 15 residues. Looked up from germline, CDR1 is MDHEN and CDR2 is SYDVKM. The CDR3 here is CASSAGGARGSPLHF. The CDR3 nucleotides are TGTGCCAGCAGCGCCGGAGGGGCGCGTGGTTCACCCCTCCACTTT. Looking up the rest from reference TRBV28 and TRBJ1-6 gives the full variable domain: DVKVTQSSRYLVKRTGEKVFLECVQDMDHENMFWYRQDPGLGLRLIYFSYDVKMKEKGDIPEGYSVSREKKERFSLILESASTNQTSMYLCASSAGGARGSPLHFGNGTRLTVT.

The chain joins TRBV10-3 to TRBJ1-5, with D perhaps TRBD1 (6 bases). The germline CDR1 and CDR2 sequences are ENHRY and SYGVKD. This CDR3 is built from 14 residues. Trimming removed 1 base at V and 7 bases at J, with 11 bases between. For the CDR3, the DNA is TGTGCCATCAGTGAGTACAGGGCCGAACAGCCCCAGCATTTT. It specifies CAISEYRAEQPQHF.

The genes are TRBV9 and TRBJ2-7; D not resolved. Germline CDR1 SGDLS, CDR2 YYNGEE. Trimming cost V 0 bases and J 0 bases, with 13 bases left between them. The CDR3 extends over 16 amino acids. CDR3 sequence reads: CASSVEAAVSSYEQYF. DNA of the CDR3: TGTGCCAGCAGCGTAGAGGCTGCGGTTAGCTCCTACGAGCAGTACTTC.

This clone was picked up a small number of times. V is TRBV11-3 and J is TRBJ2-3, with TRBD2 matching over 9 bases. The CDR3 covers 16 residues. The trim removed 5 bases at V and 0 bases at J, leaving 6 bases unmatched. From germline, CDR1 is SGHNT and CDR2 YENEEA. The CDR3 here is CASSATSGVSTDTQYF. The CDR3 DNA is TGTGCCAGCAGCGCGACTAGCGGAGTGAGCACAGATACGCAGTATTTT.

This clone was detected only a few times. This sequence joins TRBV6-4 and TRBJ2-3; possible D gene TRBD1, 5 bases. The V end was cut by 3 bases, the J end by 4 bases, with 11 bases between. The CDR3 runs to 14 residues. From germline, CDR1 is MRHNA and CDR2 SNTAGT. This CDR3 is CASSEGDGADTQYF. CDR3 DNA sequence: TGTGCCAGCAGTGAAGGGGATGGCGCAGATACGCAGTATTTT.

The chain combines TRBV4-1 with TRBJ1-6; 7 nucleotides match TRBD1. The CDR3 has 15 amino acids. The germline V gene has CDR1 MGHRA and CDR2 YSYEKL. Losses at the gene ends were 4 bases for V and 4 bases for J; bases not matched to a gene: 4. The CDR3 is CASSPGTEYNSPLHF. CDR3 DNA sequence: TGCGCCAGCAGCCCCGGGACAGAGTATAATTCACCCCTCCACTTT.

The chain links TRBV7-9 to TRBJ1-5, with a weak D call TRBD1 (5 bases). Germline lookup yields CDR1 SEHNR and CDR2 FQNEAQ (reference sequence). V was pared by 5 bases and J by 4 bases, with 9 bases between. The length of the CDR3 is 13 residues. The CDR3 bases are TGTGCCAGCAGCCAGGGCCCAAATCAGCCCCAGCATTTT. It is translated as CASSQGPNQPQHF.

The genes are TRBV5-6 and TRBJ2-2; the D gene is possibly TRBD2 (6 bases). The CDR3 is made up of 14 amino acids. Germline CDR1 SGHDT, CDR2 YYEEEE. V was pared by 2 bases and J by 6 bases, with 11 bases between. In DNA, the CDR3 is TGTGCCAGCAGCTTAACCGGGGGAGCCGGGGAGCTGTTTTTT. This encodes CASSLTGGAGELFF.

The chain uses TRBV7-9 and TRBJ2-1; 9 nucleotides align to TRBD2. V lost 3 bases to trimming and J lost 4 bases; unmatched junction nucleotides: 7. This CDR3 has 16 residues. From germline, CDR1 is SEHNR and CDR2 FQNEAQ (reference sequence). CDR3 nucleotides: TGTGCCAGCAGCTTGAGTAGCGGGGGTGTTTACAATGAGCAGTTCTTC. Its protein is CASSLSSGGVYNEQFF.